This T cell receptor (beta chain) was documented in a study of cytotoxic CD8 clonotypes in ibrutinib-treated CLL. The repertoire was sequenced with immunoSEQ multiplex PCR; TCRdb's copy has only in-frame clones and lacks some. The sample carries around 310,000 clones, more than 65% recorded once. The CDR3 extends over 16 amino acids. Germline values: CDR1 KGHSH, CDR2 LQKENI. Trimming stripped 3 bases from V and 4 bases from J, with 16 bases between. This clonotype originated in a human donor with chronic lymphocytic leukemia. The specimen was PBMCs, collected before ibrutinib treatment. The gene calls are TRBV18 and TRBJ2-4; D call uncertain. The CDR3 DNA sequence: TGTGCCAGCTCACCGAACGCGGTTCACGGAAAAAACATTCAGTACTTC. Translating gives CASSPNAVHGKNIQYF. Full variable domain (rest looked up from reference TRBV18 and TRBJ2-4): NAGVMQNPRHLVRRRGQEARLRCSPMKGHSHVYWYRQLPEEGLKFMVYLQKENIIDESGMPKERFSAEFPKEGPSILRIQQVVRGDSAAYFCASSPNAVHGKNIQYFGAGTRLSVL.